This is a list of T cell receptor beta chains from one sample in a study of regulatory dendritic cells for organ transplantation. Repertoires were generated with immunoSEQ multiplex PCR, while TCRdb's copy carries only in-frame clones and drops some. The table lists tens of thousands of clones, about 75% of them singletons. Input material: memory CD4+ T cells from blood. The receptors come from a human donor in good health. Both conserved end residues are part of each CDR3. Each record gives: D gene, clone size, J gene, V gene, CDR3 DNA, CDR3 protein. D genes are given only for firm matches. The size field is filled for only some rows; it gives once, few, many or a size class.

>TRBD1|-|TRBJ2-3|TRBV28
TGTGCCAGCAGTTTTTTCGGACAGGGGGCTCCAGATACGCAGTATTTT
CASSFFGQGAPDTQYF
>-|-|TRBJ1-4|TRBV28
TGTGCCTGTCGCCCAGGGGCCTATGAAAAACTGTTTTTT
CACRPGAYEKLFF
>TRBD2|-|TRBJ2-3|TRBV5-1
TGCGCCAGCAGCACCGTAGCGGGAGGGCCAACAGATACGCAGTATTTT
CASSTVAGGPTDTQYF
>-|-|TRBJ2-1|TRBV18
TGTGCCAGCTCACCGCGAAACGGCCTGTACAATGAGCAGTTCTTC
CASSPRNGLYNEQFF
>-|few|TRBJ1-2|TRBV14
TGTGCCAGCAGCCAAGTAAGCCCGAACTATGGCTACACCTTC
CASSQVSPNYGYTF
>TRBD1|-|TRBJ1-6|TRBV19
TGTGCCAGTAGTGAGGGACAGGGGAGCTCACCCCTCCACTTT
CASSEGQGSSPLHF
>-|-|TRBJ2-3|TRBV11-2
TGTGCCAGCAGCCTGGTGAGGGGTGGGACAGATACGCAGTATTTT
CASSLVRGGTDTQYF
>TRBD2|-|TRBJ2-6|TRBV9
TGTGCCAGCAGCGCTGCGGGGGACTCTGGGGCCAACGTCCTGACTTTC
CASSAAGDSGANVLTF
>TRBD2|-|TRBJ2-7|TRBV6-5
TGTGCCAGCACCTCCCGAAGACTAGCGGGAGGCGAGCAGTACTTC
CASTSRRLAGGEQYF
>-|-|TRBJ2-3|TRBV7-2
TGTGCCAGCAGCAGGGGGGGCGACAGAGGCACAGATACGCAGTATTTT
CASSRGGDRGTDTQYF
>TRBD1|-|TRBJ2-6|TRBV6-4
TGTGCCAGCAGCCCAAAGACAGGGGTTGGGGCCAACGTCCTGACTTTC
CASSPKTGVGANVLTF
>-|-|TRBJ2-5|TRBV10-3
TGTGCCATCAGTGACAGGTCCCAAGAGACCCAGTACTTC
CAISDRSQETQYF
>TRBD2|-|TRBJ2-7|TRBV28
TGTGCCAGCAGTCTACTAGCGGGAGGTTCCGTGCAGTACTTC
CASSLLAGGSVQYF
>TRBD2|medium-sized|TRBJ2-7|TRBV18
TGTGCCAGCTCACCTCCCAGCGGGGGCCTCTCCGAGCAGTACTTC
CASSPPSGGLSEQYF
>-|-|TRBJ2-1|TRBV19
TGTGCCAGTAGTATCCGCCTGTCCCCGAATGATGAGCAGTTCTTC
CASSIRLSPNDEQFF
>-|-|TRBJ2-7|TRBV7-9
TGTGCCAACAGCTTGGTAGGACATGACTCCTACGAGCAGTACTTC
CANSLVGHDSYEQYF
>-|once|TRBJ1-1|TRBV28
TGTGCCAGCAGCGCGTACGGAGGAAACACTGAAGCTTTCTTT
CASSAYGGNTEAFF
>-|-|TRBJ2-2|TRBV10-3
TGTGCCATCAGTGAGTCCTCGAACACCGGGGAGCTGTTTTTT
CAISESSNTGELFF
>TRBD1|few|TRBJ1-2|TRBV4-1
TGCGCCAGCAGCCCGATTCCGGGACAGGGGGCGCGTGGCTACACCTTC
CASSPIPGQGARGYTF
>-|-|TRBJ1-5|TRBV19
TGTGCCAGTAGTATCCAAGTGGGCAATCAGCCCCAGCATTTT
CASSIQVGNQPQHF
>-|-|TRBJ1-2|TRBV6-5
TGTGCCAGCAGCCCCGGTCAGGATGGCTACACCTTC
CASSPGQDGYTF
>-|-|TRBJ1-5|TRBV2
TGTGCCAGCAGAACCAGGGACGGTGGCAATCAGCCCCAGCATTTT
CASRTRDGGNQPQHF
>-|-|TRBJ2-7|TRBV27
TGTGCCAGCCGAAGCGACCGCCTATCCTACGAGCAGTACTTC
CASRSDRLSYEQYF
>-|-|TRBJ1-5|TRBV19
TGTGCCAGTAGTATAGGAGGAGCATTCGGCCAGCCCCAGCATTTT
CASSIGGAFGQPQHF
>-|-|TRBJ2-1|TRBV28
TGTGCCAGCAGCGCCTATTTGGGAGGTTACAATGAGCAGTTCTTC
CASSAYLGGYNEQFF
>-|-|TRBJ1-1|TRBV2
TGTGCCAGCAGTGACCGGGGGGGCACTGAAGCTTTCTTT
CASSDRGGTEAFF
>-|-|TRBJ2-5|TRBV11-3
TGTGCCAGCAGCTTATTGGGGGAAGAGACCCAGTACTTC
CASSLLGEETQYF
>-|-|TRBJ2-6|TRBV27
TGTGCCAGCAGTTCAACAGGGTCTGGGGCCAACGTCCTGACTTTC
CASSSTGSGANVLTF
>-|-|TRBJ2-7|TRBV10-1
TGCGCCAGCAGTGAGGGTGGGGGAGCCTCCTACGAGCAGTACTTC
CASSEGGGASYEQYF
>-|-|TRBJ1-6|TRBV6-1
TGTGCCAGCATTGACAGGTCCGACTCCTATAATTCACCCCTCCACTTT
CASIDRSDSYNSPLHF
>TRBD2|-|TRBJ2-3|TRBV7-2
TGTGCCAGCAGCCTAGCGGGGGTGCGCGGAGATACGCAGTATTTT
CASSLAGVRGDTQYF
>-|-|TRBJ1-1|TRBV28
TGTGCCAGCAGTTTGCCCTCCTCAGGTCTCGGAGCTGAAGCTTTCTTT
CASSLPSSGLGAEAFF
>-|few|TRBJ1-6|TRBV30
TGTGCCTGGAGTGTAGGAGGACCCCTCCACTTT
CAWSVGGPLHF
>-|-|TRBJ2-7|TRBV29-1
TGCAGCGTTGTAATTGCAGACAGTACTTACGAGCAGTACTTC
CSVVIADSTYEQYF
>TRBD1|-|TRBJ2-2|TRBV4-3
TGCGCCAGCAGCCAAGTGGGGGACAGGGATAACACCGGGGAGCTGTTTTTT
CASSQVGDRDNTGELFF
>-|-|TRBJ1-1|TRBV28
TGTGCCAGCAGTTTAGCAGGAACGAGGAACACTGAAGCTTTCTTT
CASSLAGTRNTEAFF
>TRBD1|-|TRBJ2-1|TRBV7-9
TGTGCCAGCAGCCCTCAAGGGACAGGGTTCAATGAGCAGTTCTTC
CASSPQGTGFNEQFF
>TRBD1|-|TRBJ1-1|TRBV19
TGTGCCAGTAGTATCCGGACAGGGGGTTCGTGGGAAGCTTTCTTT
CASSIRTGGSWEAFF